A selection of T cell receptor beta chains follows, all from one sample in a study of technical replicates of blood from a handful of donors. The assay was immunoSEQ multiplex PCR, and TCRdb's table has in-frame clones only and misses some. The sample lists approximately 78,000 clones; roughly 95% were seen once. The specimen was T cells isolated from PBMCs. These receptor sequences come from a human donor in good health. The CDR3 runs from the conserved cysteine through the conserved F or W. Fields, in order: clone size, J gene, D gene, V gene, CDR3 protein, CDR3 DNA. The D gene is left open where the match is weak. The size entry is marked missing in some rows and otherwise reads once, few, many or a size class.

NA | TRBJ1-2 | TRBD1 | TRBV13 | CASSQRDRDLYGYTF | TGTGCCAGCAGCCAACGGGACAGGGACCTCTATGGCTACACCTTC
NA | TRBJ2-4 | NA | TRBV6-6 | CASSHTKNIQYF | TGTGCCAGCAGCCACACCAAAAACATTCAGTACTTC
NA | TRBJ1-5 | TRBD1 | TRBV30 | CAWSQGVDQPQHF | TGTGCCTGGTCACAGGGGGTGGATCAGCCCCAGCATTTT
NA | TRBJ1-1 | TRBD1 | TRBV7-9 | CASSSGTGGFRNTEAFF | TGTGCCAGCAGCTCCGGGACAGGGGGCTTCAGGAACACTGAAGCTTTCTTT
once | TRBJ2-1 | TRBD1 | TRBV4-1 | CASKEYRTGHNEQFF | TGCGCCAGCAAGGAGTACCGGACAGGACACAATGAGCAGTTCTTC
NA | TRBJ2-1 | NA | TRBV19 | CASVSGGSYNEQFF | TGTGCCAGTGTTAGCGGAGGCTCCTACAATGAGCAGTTCTTC
NA | TRBJ2-1 | NA | TRBV5-1 | CASSLAYLAHEQFF | TGCGCCAGCAGCTTGGCCTACCTTGCGCATGAGCAGTTCTTC
NA | TRBJ2-4 | NA | TRBV4-1 | CASSRFPDRRNIQYF | TGCGCCAGCAGCCGATTCCCCGACAGGAGAAACATTCAGTACTTC
NA | TRBJ2-5 | NA | TRBV10-3 | CAISESRVPETQYF | TGTGCCATCAGTGAGTCTAGAGTCCCAGAGACCCAGTACTTC
NA | TRBJ2-3 | NA | TRBV7-6 | CASSLVGTDTQYF | TGTGCCAGCAGCTTAGTCGGGACAGATACGCAGTATTTT
NA | TRBJ2-3 | NA | TRBV2 | CASSEDRASADTQYF | TGTGCCAGCAGTGAAGACAGAGCTAGCGCAGATACGCAGTATTTT